This TCR beta chain was identified in a study of T-cell reconstitution after alpha-beta-depleted transplantation in children. This clonotype was observed at least ten times. Antigen: not known. Findings and limits, study-wide: Several hundred expanded graft clones reportedly supplied alpha-beta T cells about two months after transplant.

The CDR3 consists of 14 residues. Germline assignment: CDR1 MDHEN and CDR2 SYDVKM. The trim removed 6 bases at V and 2 bases at J, leaving 3 bases unmatched. Unique molecular identifiers were used to barcode this TCRbeta library. One entry per CDR3 protein, called by TCRdb with MiXCR from the PCR reads. The table has around 300,000 distinct CDR3 sequences, around 10% seen once. Sequenced here: peripheral blood, sampled 180 days after TCRalphabeta/CD19-depleted stem cell transplant. This sequence was found in a male patient aged 2 to 10 who had a stem cell transplant for chronic granulomatous disease, so the T cells may come from the graft donor. The chain links TRBV28 to TRBJ2-1; 8 bases are a match to TRBD1. The CDR3 coding sequence is TGTGCCAGCAGAGACAGGGGCCCCTACAATGAGCAGTTCTTC. It translates to CASRDRGPYNEQFF.